The text below deals with one T cell receptor (beta chain). Its antigen is unknown. This record comes from a study of cytomegalovirus exposure and HLA in healthy donors. General study results and limits: For most TCR sequences rarity was the rule, although some public TCRs occurred in many donors.

This CDR3 comprises 16 residues. V shed 0 bases, J shed 1 base, and the junction held 6 bases outside the gene matches. The V gene's germline CDR1 is SGHNT and CDR2 YYREEE (reference sequence). Generated by immunoSEQ multiplex PCR, the TCRdb table keeps only in-frame clones and is missing some. The table records fewer than 120,000 clones, 88% of them present only once. The receptor was isolated from a woman in her twenties or thirties in good health and CMV-seropositive. The chain carries TRBV5-4 and TRBJ1-1, with 7 bases matching TRBD1. Material for sequencing was PBMCs. The CDR3 region is CASSLVRGRGNTEAFF. The CDR3 nucleotides read TGTGCCAGCAGCTTGGTGAGGGGGCGGGGGAACACTGAAGCTTTCTTT. Full variable domain (rest looked up from reference TRBV5-4 and TRBJ1-1): ETGVTQSPTHLIKTRGQQVTLRCSSQSGHNTVSWYQQALGQGPQFIFQYYREEENGRGNFPPRFSGLQFPNYSSELNVNALELDDSALYLCASSLVRGRGNTEAFFGQGTRLTVV.